The sequence of this TCR beta chain was determined in a study of beta chain features in type 1 diabetes (dated by TCRdb to about 2018). Context from the whole study: Mean age, gender distribution, total cell number and subset yield were not different between patients and healthy donors. Across all samples, some 110,000,000 sorted cells were examined, and cell number per subset correlated strongly with RNA yield. The study compared TCRB repertoires of sorted circulating CD4+ T cell subsets between recently diagnosed type 1 diabetes patients and matched healthy donors. Regulatory and stem cell-like memory subsets were obtained from only 8 patients and roughly 8 healthy donors, while naive and central memory subsets were obtained from all 28 donors. Points the paper makes about the study in general: Shorter templates might be favored by PCR, yet because patient and control samples were amplified and corrected together, any such skew would affect both groups equally. Type 1 diabetes patients showed a moderate but significant shortening of TCRB CDR3 length in all four CD4+ subsets. Only small numbers of individuals were included in the HLA sub-analyses, which left unresolved whether HLA type had any influence on TCRB rearrangement. Patients with type 1 diabetes made fewer insertions and deleted more nucleotides at VDJ recombination sites, implying thymic rearrangement abnormalities. Naive, central memory and regulatory TCRB repertoires appeared to be more similar among patients than among healthy donors. Because cDNA was sequenced instead of genomic DNA, highly expressing activated cells could be over-represented, though the groups showed no difference in activation or CD3 levels.

As encoded in the germline V gene, CDR1 is SGHTA while CDR2 is FQGNSA. Counted from cysteine to phenylalanine, this CDR3 has 13 amino acids. Only the CDR3 DNA is retained, 39 bases long and in frame from the first base. V is pared back by 0 bases and J by 6 bases, with 9 bases lying between the germline termini. From each donor, a single peripheral blood sample of roughly 0.11 L on average was drawn into heparinised tubes. Using a panel that included CD45RO, CCR7, CD25, CD127, CD95 and CD27, naive, central memory, regulatory and stem cell-like memory CD4+ T cells were sorted on a BD FACSAria II. A purity above 95% was achieved for all sorted populations. PBMCs were separated immediately by Lymphoprep density gradient centrifugation and were stained directly, without being cultured. To minimize batch effects, samples were stained and sorted in pairs, one healthy donor with one patient per experiment.

This clone was seen only a few times. Its antigen is not yet known. The record has no base qualities; no much larger clone is one base away. The High Capacity cDNA Reverse Transcription Kit was used to reverse transcribe all of the isolated RNA, meaning that expressed TCRB transcripts were what got sequenced. Deep immunoSEQ sequencing was applied to naive, central memory and regulatory T cell samples, giving an average of around 4 million total reads per sample. Sorted cells were lysed in RLT buffer and RNA was extracted with DNase-treated RNeasy Micro or Mini kits, depending on cell number. To prevent cross-contamination, every cell subset was processed on its own, while patient and healthy donor samples were processed together. The immunoSEQ multiplex PCR was used to amplify TCRB sequences from cDNA, generating 87-bp fragments that spanned the CDR3 region. Amplicons were sequenced on the Illumina HiSeq platform. The source study handled its data this way. PCR bias was computationally corrected using synthetic template baselines, reads within Hamming distance 2 were collapsed, and singletons that could not be merged were discarded. Reads were aligned against IMGT so that V, D and J genes, CDR3 length and insertions or deletions at six rearrangement sites could be assigned. Within each subset, clonotype counts were normalized to the number of sorted cells before true diversity and Gini coefficients were calculated with the tcR R package. The overlap coefficient, calculated on TCRB nucleotide sequences, was used to measure repertoire sharing. As a proxy for the pre-selection repertoire, out-of-frame TCRB sequences from naive cells were analyzed. TCRdb stores this immuneACCESS table with in-frame sequences only. Part of the clones is absent; in the studies checked, under half of the shortfall reflects unresolved V genes, and no reason is known for the rest. V, J and clone size derive from that table, while D and trimming were established from the DNA sequence. This sample holds roughly 330,000 clones; 8% to 13% were observed only once. The ten largest clones capture 0.015% of the sample.

This TCR derives from a woman aged 25 to 39 in good health. This receptor chain uses TRBV7-2 and TRBJ2-7, with TRBD2 perhaps the D gene, on 6 matching bases. Sequenced: naive CD4+ T cells from blood. This specimen's cell subset or site label, interpreted: true naive CD4+ T cells. The DNA sequence follows: TGTGCCAGCAGCTTAGCGGGACTCGCCGAGCAGTACTTC. The resulting protein is CASSLAGLAEQYF.